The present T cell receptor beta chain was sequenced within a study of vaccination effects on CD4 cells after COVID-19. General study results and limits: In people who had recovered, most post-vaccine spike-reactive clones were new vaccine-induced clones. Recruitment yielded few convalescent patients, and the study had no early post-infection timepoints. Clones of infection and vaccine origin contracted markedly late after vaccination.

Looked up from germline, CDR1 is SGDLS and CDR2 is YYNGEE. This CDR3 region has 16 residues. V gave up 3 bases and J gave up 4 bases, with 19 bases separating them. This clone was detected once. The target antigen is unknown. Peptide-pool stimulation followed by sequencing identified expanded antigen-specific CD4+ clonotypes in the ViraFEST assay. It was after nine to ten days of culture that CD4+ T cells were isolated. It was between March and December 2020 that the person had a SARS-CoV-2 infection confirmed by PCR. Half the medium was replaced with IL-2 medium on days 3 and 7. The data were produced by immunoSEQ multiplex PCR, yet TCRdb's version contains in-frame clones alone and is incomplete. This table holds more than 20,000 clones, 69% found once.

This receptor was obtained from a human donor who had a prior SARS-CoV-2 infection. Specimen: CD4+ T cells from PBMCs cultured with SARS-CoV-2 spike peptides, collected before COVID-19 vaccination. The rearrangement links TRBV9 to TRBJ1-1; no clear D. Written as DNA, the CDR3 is TGTGCCAGCAGCGGGTGGGATCGGCGTGGTGGCACTGAAGCTTTCTTT. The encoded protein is CASSGWDRRGGTEAFF.